The rows below give T cell receptor beta chains drawn from one sample of a study of blood T cell repertoires in COVID-19. Sequencing used immunoSEQ multiplex PCR; TCRdb keeps in-frame clones, though not all of them. The sample contains roughly 65,000 clones, over 65% of which appear only once. The material sequenced was peripheral blood. These receptors were collected from a human donor in a cohort sampled during active COVID-19. The CDR3 runs from the conserved cysteine through the conserved F or W. The order of the fields is J gene, D gene, clone size, V gene, CDR3 DNA, CDR3 protein. A D gene is named only where the DNA matches it firmly. Clone size is not always given. Where it is, it says once, few, many or a class for expanded clones.

j_gene: TRBJ2-1; d_gene: TRBD2; abundance: NA; v_gene: TRBV19; CDR3nt: TGTGCCAGTAGTATAGATCGCCTAGCGGGAAGATACAATGAGCAGTTCTTC; CDR3aa: CASSIDRLAGRYNEQFF
j_gene: TRBJ2-2; d_gene: NA; abundance: NA; v_gene: TRBV3-1/TRBV3-2; CDR3nt: TGTGCCAGCAGCCAAGTGGGCTCCGGGGAGCTGTTTTTT; CDR3aa: CASSQVGSGELFF
j_gene: TRBJ1-1; d_gene: NA; abundance: NA; v_gene: TRBV7-9; CDR3nt: TGTGCCAGCAGCGCCAGGGCGTTGAACACTGAAGCTTTCTTT; CDR3aa: CASSARALNTEAFF
j_gene: TRBJ2-7; d_gene: NA; abundance: NA; v_gene: TRBV5-5; CDR3nt: TGTGCCAGCAGCTCGGACATCAACGAGCAGTACTTC; CDR3aa: CASSSDINEQYF
j_gene: TRBJ1-1; d_gene: NA; abundance: NA; v_gene: TRBV3-1/TRBV3-2; CDR3nt: TGTGCCAGCAGCCAGCAGGGAGGCATGAACACTGAAGCTTTCTTT; CDR3aa: CASSQQGGMNTEAFF
j_gene: TRBJ2-1; d_gene: TRBD2; abundance: few; v_gene: TRBV5-6; CDR3nt: TGTGCTAGCCTGGCGGGGGGGTTTTTAAACTACAATGAGCAGTTCTTC; CDR3aa: CASLAGGFLNYNEQFF
j_gene: TRBJ1-2; d_gene: TRBD1; abundance: NA; v_gene: TRBV28; CDR3nt: TGTGCCAGCAGGGATCCTTGGACAGGCGGTGGCTACACCTTC; CDR3aa: CASRDPWTGGGYTF
j_gene: TRBJ2-4; d_gene: TRBD2; abundance: NA; v_gene: TRBV3-1/TRBV3-2; CDR3nt: TGTGCCAGCCGCGGGGGGGTTGGTACCAAAAACATTCAGTACTTC; CDR3aa: CASRGGVGTKNIQYF
j_gene: TRBJ2-3; d_gene: NA; abundance: NA; v_gene: TRBV28; CDR3nt: TGTGCCAGCAACACCGAAAAAACAGATACGCAGTATTTT; CDR3aa: CASNTEKTDTQYF
j_gene: TRBJ2-5; d_gene: TRBD2; abundance: NA; v_gene: TRBV10-3; CDR3nt: TGTGCCATCAGTGGGGGGACTAGCGCCCAAGAGACCCAGTACTTC; CDR3aa: CAISGGTSAQETQYF
j_gene: TRBJ2-5; d_gene: TRBD1; abundance: NA; v_gene: TRBV5-1; CDR3nt: TGCGCCAGCAGCTTGTTTTCGGGACAGGGTTTCGGGGAGACCCAGTACTTC; CDR3aa: CASSLFSGQGFGETQYF
j_gene: TRBJ2-7; d_gene: TRBD2; abundance: NA; v_gene: TRBV4-3; CDR3nt: TGCGCCAGCAGCCCGGGACCCGGGAGGGGCGCCTACGAGCAGTACTTC; CDR3aa: CASSPGPGRGAYEQYF